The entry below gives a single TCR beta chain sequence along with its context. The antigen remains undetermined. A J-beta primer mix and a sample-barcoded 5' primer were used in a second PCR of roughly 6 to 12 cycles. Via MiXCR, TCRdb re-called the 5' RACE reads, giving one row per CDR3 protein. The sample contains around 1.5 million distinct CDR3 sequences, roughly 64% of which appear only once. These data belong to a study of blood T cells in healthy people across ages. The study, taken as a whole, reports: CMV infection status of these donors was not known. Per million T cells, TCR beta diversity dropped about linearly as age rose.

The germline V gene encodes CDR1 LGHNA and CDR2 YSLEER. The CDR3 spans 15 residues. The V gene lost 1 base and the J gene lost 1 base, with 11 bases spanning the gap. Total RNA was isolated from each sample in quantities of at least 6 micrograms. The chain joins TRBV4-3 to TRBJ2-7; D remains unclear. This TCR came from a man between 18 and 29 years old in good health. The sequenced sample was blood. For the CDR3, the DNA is TGCGCCAGCAGCCAAGGGCACGGTGGATCCTACGAGCAGTACTTC. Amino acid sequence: CASSQGHGGSYEQYF.